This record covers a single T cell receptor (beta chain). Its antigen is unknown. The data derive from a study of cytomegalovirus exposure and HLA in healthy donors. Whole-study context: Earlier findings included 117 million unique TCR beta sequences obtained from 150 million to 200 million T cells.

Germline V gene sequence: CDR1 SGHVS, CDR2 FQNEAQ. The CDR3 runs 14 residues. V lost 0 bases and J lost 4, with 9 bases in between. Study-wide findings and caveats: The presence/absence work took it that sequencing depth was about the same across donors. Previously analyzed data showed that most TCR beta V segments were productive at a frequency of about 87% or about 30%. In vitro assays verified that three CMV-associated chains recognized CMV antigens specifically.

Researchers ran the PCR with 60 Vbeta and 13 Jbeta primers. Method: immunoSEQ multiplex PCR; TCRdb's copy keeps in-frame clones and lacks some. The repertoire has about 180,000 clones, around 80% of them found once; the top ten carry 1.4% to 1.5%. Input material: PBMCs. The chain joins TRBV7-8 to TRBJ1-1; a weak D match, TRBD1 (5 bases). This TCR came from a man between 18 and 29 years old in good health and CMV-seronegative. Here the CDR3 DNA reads TGTGCCAGCAGCTTAGCAGGGGTGGGCACTGAAGCTTTCTTT. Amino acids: CASSLAGVGTEAFF.